Shown below are 26 T cell receptor beta chains from a single sample sequenced in a study of metastatic and nonmetastatic thyroid tumors. TCRdb re-analyzed the PCR reads using MiXCR. The repertoire consists of 35,000 to 45,000 clones, with under 25% occurring once and the leading ten covering around 15%. No treatment of any kind had been given to any patient before thyroid surgery. Input material: blood. The receptors here all came from a female donor with papillary thyroid cancer or a benign thyroid nodule (not recorded which). Some clones in this sample may be carry-over from other donors' samples.

The gene calls are TRBV20-1 and TRBJ2-7; TRBD1 agrees at 7 bases. Losses at the gene ends were 0 bases for V and 5 bases for J; bases not matched to a gene: 7. Germline-derived CDR1 and CDR2 are DFQATT and SNEGSKA (reference sequence). There are 14 residues in the CDR3. The CDR3 region has the DNA TGCAGTGCTAGAGACCTGGACAGGTCCCACGAGCAGTACTTC. Its translation is CSARDLDRSHEQYF.

This clone was counted at least ten times. The rearrangement joins TRBV29-1 to TRBJ1-1; 7 bases are a match to TRBD1. The V segment lost 6 bases and the J segment 4 bases; nucleotides outside the gene matches: 5. CDR1 is SQVTM, CDR2 ANQGSEA, per germline. The CDR3 has 12 amino acids. CDR3 sequence reads: CSVHRGGTEAFF. The DNA of the CDR3 is TGCAGCGTGCACAGGGGTGGCACTGAAGCTTTCTTT.

This clone was observed at least ten times. The chain joins TRBV7-9 to TRBJ1-4, with 9 bases that match TRBD1. The J segment lost 8 bases and the V segment lost 3 bases, leaving 7 bases of the junction unmatched. The CDR3 covers 15 residues. Germline CDR1 reads SEHNR; CDR2 reads FQNEAQ (reference sequence). Here the CDR3 reads CASSFWTGVGEKLFF. The CDR3 coding sequence is TGTGCCAGCAGCTTCTGGACAGGGGTAGGGGAAAAACTGTTTTTT.

In its sample, this clone was seen a few times. Since a much larger clone is just one base distant, this may be a read error. V usage is TRBV20-1 and J usage is TRBJ1-4; D gene ambiguous. Germline V gene lookup returns CDR1 DFQATT and CDR2 SNEGSKA (reference sequence). Trimming pared 7 bases from V and 7 bases from J, leaving 19 bases between. The CDR3 runs to 14 residues. CDR3 protein: CSVLPRTNGEKLFF. CDR3 sequence (DNA): TGCAGTGTCCTCCCCCGGACCAACGGTGAAAAACTGTTTTTT.

In this sample, this clone turned up many times. The rearrangement joins TRBV28 to TRBJ2-4; the match to TRBD2 covers 11 bases. The CDR3 has 19 amino acids. Trimming removed 5 bases from V and 2 bases from J; junction bases left unmatched: 14. The germline V gene encodes CDR1 MDHEN and CDR2 SYDVKM. CDR3 nucleotide sequence: TGTGCCAGCAGTCCAAATCTAGCGGGAGGATCGCCCTCCAAAAACATTCAGTACTTC. It translates to CASSPNLAGGSPSKNIQYF. Drawing the rest from reference TRBV28 and TRBJ2-4, the complete variable domain is DVKVTQSSRYLVKRTGEKVFLECVQDMDHENMFWYRQDPGLGLRLIYFSYDVKMKEKGDIPEGYSVSREKKERFSLILESASTNQTSMYLCASSPNLAGGSPSKNIQYFGAGTRLSVL.

Worth noting for this clone: With a much larger clone just one base away, this may be a read error. The V and J genes are TRBV7-9 and TRBJ1-1; unclear D gene. The CDR3 is 11 amino acids. Trimming shortened V by 6 bases and J by 6 bases, and 8 bases separated the two germline ends. Per germline, CDR1 SEHNR and CDR2 FQNEAQ (reference sequence). CDR3 in amino acids: CASSRHPEAFF. The CDR3 DNA reads as TGTGCCAGCAGTCGACATCCTGAAGCTTTCTTT.

This clone has at least ten counts. In nucleotides, the CDR3 is TGTGCCAGCAGCCCTAGGGTCGTTACCTACGAGCAGTACTTC. It yields the protein CASSPRVVTYEQYF. This chain links TRBV7-2 with TRBJ2-7; D remains ambiguous. This CDR3 has 14 residues. V lost 5 bases to trimming and J lost 2 bases, with 13 bases between them. Germline loops: CDR1 SGHTA, CDR2 FQGNSA.

There are many counts of this clone. The rearrangement joins TRBV2 to TRBJ2-7; D gene unclear. CDR3 size: 13 residues. Germline values: CDR1 SNHLY, CDR2 FYNNEI. The ends were cut back, 4 bases at V and 1 base at J, with 8 bases in the middle. The CDR3 protein is CASSVKQSYEQYF. In DNA form, the CDR3 reads TGTGCCAGCAGTGTAAAACAGTCCTACGAGCAGTACTTC.

This clone was picked up a small number of times. The V call is TRBV5-1, the J call TRBJ2-7, with 7 positions matching TRBD1. Losses at the gene ends were 0 bases for V and 0 bases for J; bases not matched to a gene: 9. The CDR3 is 17 amino acids. The germline gives CDR1 SGHRS, CDR2 YFSETQ. The CDR3 DNA reads as TGCGCCAGCAGCTTGGGGGGCTTTCGGGACAGCTCCTACGAGCAGTACTTC. It translates to CASSLGGFRDSSYEQYF.

V usage is TRBV5-1 and J usage is TRBJ1-4, with no clear D. The V gene lost 0 bases and the J gene lost 4 bases, with 7 bases spanning the gap. Germline CDR1 SGHRS, CDR2 YFSETQ. This CDR3 comprises 14 residues. CDR3 protein: CASSLDSYNEKLFF. In nucleotides, the CDR3 is TGCGCCAGCAGCTTGGACAGTTATAATGAAAAACTGTTTTTT.

At least ten counts were recorded for this clone. The gene calls are TRBV2 and TRBJ2-1; D unresolved. Germline V gives CDR1 SNHLY, CDR2 FYNNEI. The V end was cut by 10 bases, the J end by 1 base, with 11 bases between. The CDR3 runs to 13 residues. CDR3 coding DNA: TGTGCCACTGAATGGCGGTCCTACAATGAGCAGTTCTTC. The encoded protein is CATEWRSYNEQFF.

A single count supports this clone. The rearrangement uses TRBV27 and TRBJ1-5; D is unresolved. Trimming stripped 6 bases from V and 3 bases from J, with 15 bases between. Germline-derived CDR1 and CDR2 are MNHEY and SMNVEV (reference sequence). The CDR3 is 15 amino acids. The CDR3 DNA follows: TGTGCCAGCAGGGCTAGGGTTTCTATCAATCAGCCCCAGCATTTT. Translation gives CASRARVSINQPQHF.

This clone was seen ten or more times. The chain uses TRBV2 and TRBJ2-7, with 12 nucleotides matching TRBD2. The CDR3 covers 14 residues. V dropped 1 base and J dropped 6; count of bases not matched to a gene: 1. Germline V CDR1 and CDR2: SNHLY, FYNNEI. The CDR3 DNA follows: TGTGCCAGCAGTGAAGGGACTAGCGGGACCGAGCAGTACTTC. Translation gives CASSEGTSGTEQYF.

The table lists this clone with a few counts. V is TRBV6-5 and J is TRBJ1-4; 8 positions agree with TRBD1. J gave up 8 bases and V 5 bases, and 4 bases lay outside the gene matches. This CDR3 is 13 amino acids long. Germline V gene sequence: CDR1 MNHEY, CDR2 SVGAGI. CDR3 region: CASSLDRVEKLFF. CDR3 DNA sequence: TGTGCCAGCAGTCTGGACAGGGTCGAAAAACTGTTTTTT.

The V call is TRBV3-1, the J call TRBJ1-1; 8 nucleotides align to TRBD1. The CDR3 is made up of 14 amino acids. V shed 6 bases and J 2 bases; nucleotides not matched to a gene: 5. Germline loops: CDR1 LGHDT, CDR2 YNNKEL (reference sequence). CDR3 DNA sequence: TGTGCCAGCAGGTTGACAGGGGTTAACACTGAAGCTTTCTTT. Translation: CASRLTGVNTEAFF.

The rearrangement uses TRBV20-1 and TRBJ2-2, with 9 bases that match TRBD2. The trim removed 4 bases at V and 4 bases at J, leaving 16 bases unmatched. CDR1 and CDR2 from the germline V gene are DFQATT and SNEGSKA (reference sequence). This CDR3 has 18 residues. The CDR3 here is CSAIYPRVGTSSTGELFF. The CDR3 DNA sequence: TGCAGTGCTATATATCCCCGTGTGGGGACTAGCAGCACCGGGGAGCTGTTTTTT.

The V call is TRBV20-1, the J call TRBJ1-2; D is uncertain. The CDR3 loop spans 12 amino acids. Trimming removed 5 bases from V and 5 bases from J, with 12 bases in between. The V gene's germline CDR1 is DFQATT and CDR2 SNEGSKA (reference sequence). CDR3 nucleotide sequence: TGCAGTGCTCCTACAGTAGTTTATGGCTACACCTTC. It specifies CSAPTVVYGYTF.

The table lists this clone with a few counts. A much bigger clone sits one base away, suggesting this may be a read error. The chain carries TRBV12-3 or TRBV12-4 and TRBJ1-4, with 12 bases fitting TRBD1. The CDR3 is 15 amino acids. As DNA, the CDR3 is TGTGCCGGCAGCCGGGACAGGGGGCGGAATGAAAAACTGGTTTTT. As protein: CAGSRDRGRNEKLVF.

This clone is classed as medium-sized. The chain links TRBV19 to TRBJ2-7; the D is unclear. The CDR3 runs 14 residues. CDR1 is LNHDA and CDR2 is SQIVND in the germline V gene (reference sequence). V was shortened by 3 bases and J by 4 bases, with 13 bases between the two germline ends. For the CDR3, the DNA is TGTGCCAGTAGTATGGGAATACCCCCGTACGAGCAGTACTTC. Amino acid sequence: CASSMGIPPYEQYF. Drawing the rest from reference TRBV19 and TRBJ2-7, the complete variable domain is DGGITQSPKYLFRKEGQNVTLSCEQNLNHDAMYWYRQDPGQGLRLIYYSQIVNDFQKGDIAEGYSVSREKKESFPLTVTSAQKNPTAFYLCASSMGIPPYEQYFGPGTRLTVT.

This clone came up many times. The CDR3 loop is CATSRDSVRLNTEAFF. CDR3 coding DNA: TGTGCCACCAGCAGAGATTCTGTCAGGTTGAACACTGAAGCTTTCTTT. The V call is TRBV15, the J call TRBJ1-1; D is unclear. Trimming shortened V by 0 bases and J by 0 bases, and 11 bases separated the two germline ends. CDR1 and CDR2 from the germline V gene are LNHNV and YYDKDF (reference sequence). This CDR3 contains 16 residues.

This chain uses TRBV11-1 with TRBJ2-1, with D perhaps being TRBD1 or TRBD2 (5 bases each). Germline V gene data show CDR1 as SGHAT and CDR2 as FQDESV (reference sequence). Trimming took off 4 bases at V and 2 bases at J, with 9 bases between the two ends. The CDR3 is 14 residues long. The CDR3 region has the DNA TGTGCCAGCAGCTGGGACGGAACCTACAATGAGCAGTTCTTC. It codes for CASSWDGTYNEQFF.

The V gene is TRBV2, the J gene TRBJ2-7, with unresolved D. V gave up 1 base and J gave up 0 bases, with 7 bases separating them. Germline loops: CDR1 SNHLY, CDR2 FYNNEI. CDR3 length: 14 residues. The CDR3 nucleotides read TGTGCCAGCAGTGAAGATTTGGGCTCCTACGAGCAGTACTTC. Protein: CASSEDLGSYEQYF.

This clone came up many times. The chain combines TRBV19 with TRBJ1-4, with TRBD1 as a possible D gene (6 bases). V shed 7 bases and J shed 10 bases, with 19 bases lying between them. This CDR3 comprises 14 residues. CDR1 and CDR2 (germline): LNHDA, SQIVND (reference sequence). The CDR3 DNA follows: TGTGCCAGTACCCCAGGAGGCAGGGGCGGAAAACTGTTTTTT. As protein: CASTPGGRGGKLFF.

This clone was seen a handful of times. The rearrangement joins TRBV20-1 to TRBJ1-6; TRBD1 might be the D (5 bases). The CDR3 is made up of 15 amino acids. Trimming removed 3 bases at V and 10 bases at J, with 19 bases between. Per germline, CDR1 DFQATT and CDR2 SNEGSKA (reference sequence). The CDR3 coding sequence is TGCAGTGCTAGTCCCCTAGGGGTAGCGGGCTCACCCCTCCACTTT. Amino acids: CSASPLGVAGSPLHF.

This clone was seen repeatedly, ten times or more. The rearrangement joins TRBV7-9 to TRBJ2-7; the D is unclear. CDR3 length: 13 residues. Germline-derived CDR1 and CDR2 are SEHNR and FQNEAQ (reference sequence). V was clipped by 6 bases and J by 2 bases, with 11 bases between them. Here the CDR3 DNA reads TGTGCCAGCAGTAAAACAGAAACCTACGAGCAGTACTTC. This sequence encodes CASSKTETYEQYF. The variable domain in full, completed from reference TRBV7-9 and TRBJ2-7, reads DTGVSQNPRHKITKRGQNVTFRCDPISEHNRLYWYRQTLGQGPEFLTYFQNEAQLEKSRLLSDRFSAERPKGSFSTLEIQRTEQGDSAMYLCASSKTETYEQYFGPGTRLTVT.

Within the sample, this clone is medium-sized. The rearrangement joins TRBV28 to TRBJ2-7; either TRBD1 or TRBD2 may supply D (5 bases each). CDR1 is MDHEN, CDR2 SYDVKM, per germline. Trimming cost V 3 bases and J 2 bases, with 11 bases left between them. The length of the CDR3 is 14 residues. The CDR3 bases are TGTGCCAGCAGTTTGTTAGGGACCACCTACGAGCAGTACTTC. Residues: CASSLLGTTYEQYF.